The entry below describes one T cell receptor (beta chain). At least ten counts were recorded for this clonotype. Its antigen specificity is not known. No much larger clone is present one base from it, and per-base qualities are unavailable. The CDR3 has 11 amino acids, counting the end cysteine and phenylalanine. Here the CDR3 DNA is all that survives: 33 bases in frame from base 1. CDR1 and CDR2, looked up from the germline V gene, are MNHEY and SVGEGT. Relative to germline, V is missing 8 bases and J is missing 8 bases, with 2 bases of the junction outside any gene match. Sequencing was carried out with an Illumina HiSeq 2000. TCR beta chain libraries were generated through multiplex PCR amplification. The amplified TCR beta chain products were analyzed by high-throughput sequencing. TCRdb reprocessing: public reads trimmed at Q25 with fastp, clones called with MiXCR, in-frame beta chains kept. Identical CDR3 protein sequences are pooled into one entry, listed with their most common genes and DNA. For this sample the table gives about 300,000 distinct CDR3 sequences, of which 30% were detected only once. The ten most abundant clones make up around 1.1% of the sample.

Lymph node samples were obtained from the axillary draining lymph nodes of breast cancer patients. The source of the sample is a study of breast tumors, draining lymph nodes, adjacent tissues (dated by TCRdb to the mid-2010s). About the full investigation: The study compared TCR beta repertoires across tumor, adjacent nontumor tissue and axillary lymph nodes from breast cancer patients. The study was designed to assess the relationships and possible T-cell exchange between tumor, surrounding tissue and draining lymph node repertoires in human breast cancer. The investigation overall reported the following: Tumor and nontumor tissue repertoires were found to be significantly more similar in luminal-like than in basal-like breast cancer. The conclusion that tumor T cells originate in lymph nodes was presented as consistent with a hypothesis rather than as directly demonstrated. A scenario in which most tumor T cells derive from the lymph node and then expand within tumor tissue was judged to be consistent with the data. Tumors showed preferential V and J gene usage, and their T-cell repertoire diversity fell below that of lymph nodes yet above that of nontumor tissue.

Material for sequencing was axillary lymph node tissue. The receptor comes from a female donor with breast cancer. Some clones in this sample may be carry-over from other donors' samples. The sequence links TRBV6-2 or TRBV6-3 to TRBJ2-2, with 7 bases matching TRBD1. The CDR3 amino acid sequence is: CASLDRGELFF. DNA sequence: TGTGCCAGCTTGGACAGGGGGGAGCTGTTTTTT.